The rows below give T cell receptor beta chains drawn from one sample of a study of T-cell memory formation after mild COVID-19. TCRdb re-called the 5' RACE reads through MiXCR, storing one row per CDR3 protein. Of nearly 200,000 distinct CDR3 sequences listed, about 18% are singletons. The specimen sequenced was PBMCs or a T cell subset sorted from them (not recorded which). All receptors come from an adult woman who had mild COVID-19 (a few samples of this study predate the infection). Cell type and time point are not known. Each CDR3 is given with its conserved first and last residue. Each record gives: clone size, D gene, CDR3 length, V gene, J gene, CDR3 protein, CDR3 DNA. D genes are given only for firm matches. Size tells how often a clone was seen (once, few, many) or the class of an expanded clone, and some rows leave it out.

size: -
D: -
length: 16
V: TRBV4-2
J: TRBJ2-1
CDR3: CASSKEGLASNNEQFF
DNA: TGTGCCAGCAGCAAAGAGGGACTGGCAAGTAACAATGAGCAGTTCTTC

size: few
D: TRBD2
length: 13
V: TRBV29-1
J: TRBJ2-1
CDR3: CSGGTRSGNEQFF
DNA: TGCAGCGGAGGGACTAGGAGTGGGAATGAGCAGTTCTTC

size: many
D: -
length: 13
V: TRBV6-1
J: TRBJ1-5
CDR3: CASSGDSNQPQHF
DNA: TGTGCCAGCAGTGGGGATAGCAATCAGCCCCAGCATTTT

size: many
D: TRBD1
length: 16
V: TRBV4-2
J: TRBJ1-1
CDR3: CASSQAQTGGNTEAFF
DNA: TGTGCCAGCAGCCAAGCCCAGACAGGGGGGAACACTGAAGCTTTCTTT

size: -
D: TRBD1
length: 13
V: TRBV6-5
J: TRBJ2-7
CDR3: CASRDRGRNEQYF
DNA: TGTGCCAGCCGGGACAGGGGCAGAAACGAGCAGTACTTC

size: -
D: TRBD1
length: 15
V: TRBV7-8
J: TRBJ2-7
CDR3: CASSLPQTGFGEQYF
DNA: TGTGCCAGCAGCCTTCCGCAGACAGGGTTTGGCGAGCAGTACTTC

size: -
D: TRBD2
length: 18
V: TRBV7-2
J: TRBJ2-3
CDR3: CASSLAWGTAGGQDTQYF
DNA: TGTGCCAGCAGCTTAGCGTGGGGTACGGCGGGAGGCCAGGATACGCAGTATTTT

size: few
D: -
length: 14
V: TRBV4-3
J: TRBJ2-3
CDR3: CASSHRFRGDTQYF
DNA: TGCGCCAGCAGCCACAGGTTTAGGGGAGATACGCAGTATTTT

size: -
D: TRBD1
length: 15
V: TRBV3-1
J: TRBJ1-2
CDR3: CASSQRPGQGYGYTF
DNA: TGTGCCAGCAGCCAACGGCCGGGACAGGGATATGGCTACACCTTC

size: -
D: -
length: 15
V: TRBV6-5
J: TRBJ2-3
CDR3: CASSLLRPHTDTQYF
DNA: TGTGCCAGCAGTTTGCTCCGACCTCACACAGATACGCAGTATTTT

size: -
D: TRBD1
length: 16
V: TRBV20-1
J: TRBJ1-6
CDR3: CSATGEQGSYNSPLHF
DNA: TGCAGTGCTACCGGGGAACAGGGGTCCTATAATTCACCCCTCCACTTT

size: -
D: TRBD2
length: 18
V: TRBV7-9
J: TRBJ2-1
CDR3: CASSNRWTSGRLGNEQFF
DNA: TGTGCCAGCAGCAATCGATGGACTAGCGGGAGGTTGGGCAATGAGCAGTTCTTC

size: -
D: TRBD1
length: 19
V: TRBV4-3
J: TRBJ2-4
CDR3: CASSRNWDRGALAKNIQYF
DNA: TGCGCCAGCAGCAGAAATTGGGACAGGGGGGCTCTTGCCAAAAACATTCAGTACTTC

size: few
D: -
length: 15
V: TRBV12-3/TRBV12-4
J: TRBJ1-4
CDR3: CASSWGGEGNEKLFF
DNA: TGTGCCAGCAGTTGGGGGGGAGAAGGTAATGAAAAACTGTTTTTT

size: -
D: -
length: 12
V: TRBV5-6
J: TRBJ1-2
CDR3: CASSNGDYGYTF
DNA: TGTGCCAGCAGCAATGGGGACTATGGCTACACCTTC

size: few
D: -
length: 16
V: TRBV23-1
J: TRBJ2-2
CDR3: CASSQPAEADTGELFF
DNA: TGCGCCAGCAGTCAACCTGCGGAAGCTGACACCGGGGAGCTGTTTTTT

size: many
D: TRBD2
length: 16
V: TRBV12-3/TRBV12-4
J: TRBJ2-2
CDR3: CASSSLAGGLSGELFF
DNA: TGTGCCAGCAGTTCCTTAGCGGGGGGATTGTCCGGGGAGCTGTTTTTT

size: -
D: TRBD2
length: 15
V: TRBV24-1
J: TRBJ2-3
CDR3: CATSDSGTSRDTQYF
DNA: TGTGCCACCAGTGATTCGGGGACTAGCAGAGATACGCAGTATTTT

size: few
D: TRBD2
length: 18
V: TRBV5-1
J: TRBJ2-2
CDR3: CASSLLQRGGLDTGELFF
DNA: TGCGCCAGCAGCCTCCTCCAGCGGGGGGGCCTGGACACCGGGGAGCTGTTTTTT

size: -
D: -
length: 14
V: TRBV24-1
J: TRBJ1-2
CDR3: CATSDTQGPRGYTF
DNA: TGTGCCACCAGTGATACCCAAGGGCCACGAGGCTACACCTTC

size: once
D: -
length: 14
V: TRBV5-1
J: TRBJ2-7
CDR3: CASSSGTALSEQYF
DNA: TGCGCCAGCAGCTCCGGGACGGCCCTCTCCGAGCAGTACTTC

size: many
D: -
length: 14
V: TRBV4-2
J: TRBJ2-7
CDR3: CASSPRQSSYEQYF
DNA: TGTGCCAGCAGCCCCCGACAGAGCTCCTACGAGCAGTACTTC

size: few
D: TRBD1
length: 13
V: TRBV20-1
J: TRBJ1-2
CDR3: CSARLDRGYGYTF
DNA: TGCAGTGCTAGACTCGACAGGGGCTATGGCTACACCTTC

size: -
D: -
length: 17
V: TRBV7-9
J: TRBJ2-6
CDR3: CASSLGVLVKTPDVLTF
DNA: TGTGCCAGCAGCTTAGGGGTGTTGGTAAAGACCCCGGACGTCCTGACTTTC

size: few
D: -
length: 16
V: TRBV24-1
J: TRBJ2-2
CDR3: CATSGRTVANTGELFF
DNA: TGTGCCACCAGCGGAAGGACGGTCGCGAACACCGGGGAGCTGTTTTTT

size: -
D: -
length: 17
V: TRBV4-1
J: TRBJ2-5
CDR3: CASSQDKVAAARETQYF
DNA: TGCGCCAGCAGCCAAGATAAAGTCGCAGCCGCTAGGGAGACCCAGTACTTC

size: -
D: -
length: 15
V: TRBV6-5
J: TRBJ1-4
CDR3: CASSHEPPTNEKLFF
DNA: TGTGCCAGCAGTCATGAACCACCAACTAATGAAAAACTGTTTTTT

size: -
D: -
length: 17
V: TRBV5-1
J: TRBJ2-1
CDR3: CASSLEPPRSSYNEQFF
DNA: TGCGCCAGCAGCTTGGAACCGCCCCGTAGCTCCTACAATGAGCAGTTCTTC

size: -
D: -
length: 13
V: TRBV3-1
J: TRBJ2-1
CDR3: CASSQQYHNEQFF
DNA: TGTGCCAGCAGCCAGCAGTACCACAATGAGCAGTTCTTC

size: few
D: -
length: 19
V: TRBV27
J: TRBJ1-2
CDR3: CASTKMGPYKEGLIYGYTF
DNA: TGTGCCAGCACTAAGATGGGGCCTTACAAAGAAGGGTTGATCTATGGCTACACCTTC

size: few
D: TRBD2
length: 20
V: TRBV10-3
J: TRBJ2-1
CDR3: CAISVTGLALTPSSYNEQFF
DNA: TGTGCCATCAGTGTCACCGGACTAGCGCTAACCCCAAGCTCCTACAATGAGCAGTTCTTC

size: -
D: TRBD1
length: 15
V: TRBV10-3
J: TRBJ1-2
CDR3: CAISDPDRGGYGYTF
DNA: TGTGCCATCAGTGACCCTGACAGGGGCGGCTATGGCTACACCTTC

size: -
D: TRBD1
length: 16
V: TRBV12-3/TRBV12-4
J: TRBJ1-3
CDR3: CASSLRTGSSGNTIYF
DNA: TGTGCCAGCAGTCTACGGACAGGGAGCTCTGGAAACACCATATATTTT

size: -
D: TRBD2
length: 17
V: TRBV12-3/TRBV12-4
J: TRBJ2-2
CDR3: CASSRGLAGVGTGELFF
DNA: TGTGCCAGCAGCCGAGGACTAGCGGGGGTGGGCACCGGGGAGCTGTTTTTT

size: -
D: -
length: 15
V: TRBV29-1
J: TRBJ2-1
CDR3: CSVPPPYVSYNEQFF
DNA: TGCAGCGTTCCCCCCCCATATGTCTCCTACAATGAGCAGTTCTTC

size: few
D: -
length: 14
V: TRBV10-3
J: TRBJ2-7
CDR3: CAISDQGGTYEQYF
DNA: TGTGCCATCAGTGATCAGGGAGGAACCTACGAGCAGTACTTC

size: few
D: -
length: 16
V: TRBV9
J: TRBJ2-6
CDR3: CASSVGSGPGANVLTF
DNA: TGTGCCAGCAGCGTAGGGTCGGGGCCTGGGGCCAACGTCCTGACTTTC

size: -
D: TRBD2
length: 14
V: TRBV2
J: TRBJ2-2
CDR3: CASSVQGGTGELFF
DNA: TGTGCCAGCAGTGTCCAGGGAGGGACCGGGGAGCTGTTTTTT

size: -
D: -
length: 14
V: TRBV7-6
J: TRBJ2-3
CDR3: CASSLAYNTDTQYF
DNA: TGTGCCAGCAGCTTAGCGTACAACACAGATACGCAGTATTTT

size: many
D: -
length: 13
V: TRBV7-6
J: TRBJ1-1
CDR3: CASSTTVNTEAFF
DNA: TGTGCCAGCAGTACTACAGTAAACACTGAAGCTTTCTTT

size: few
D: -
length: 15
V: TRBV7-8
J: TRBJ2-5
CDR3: CASSLPTPNLETQYF
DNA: TGTGCCAGCAGCCTCCCGACCCCCAACTTGGAGACCCAGTACTTC

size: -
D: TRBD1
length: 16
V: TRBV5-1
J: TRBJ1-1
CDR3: CASSQTTGLMNTEAFF
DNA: TGCGCCAGCAGCCAAACGACAGGGTTGATGAACACTGAAGCTTTCTTT

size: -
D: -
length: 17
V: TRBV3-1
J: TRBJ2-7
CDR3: CASSQAPRSGLSYEQYF
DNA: TGTGCCAGCAGCCAAGCCCCAAGGAGCGGGTTGTCCTACGAGCAGTACTTC

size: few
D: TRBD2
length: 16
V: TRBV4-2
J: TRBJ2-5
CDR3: CASSHPGGRGQETQYF
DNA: TGTGCCAGCAGTCACCCGGGCGGGAGGGGGCAAGAGACCCAGTACTTC

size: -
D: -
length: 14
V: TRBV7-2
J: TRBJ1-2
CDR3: CASSLGGYRWGYTF
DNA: TGTGCCAGCAGCTTAGGAGGGTACCGTTGGGGCTACACCTTC

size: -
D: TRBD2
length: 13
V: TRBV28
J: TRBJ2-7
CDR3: CASRGGFSYEQYF
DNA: TGTGCCAGCAGGGGGGGGTTCTCCTACGAGCAGTACTTC

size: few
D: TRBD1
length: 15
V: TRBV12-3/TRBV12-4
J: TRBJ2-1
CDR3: CASSLGQGAFNEQFF
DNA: TGTGCCAGCAGTTTAGGGCAGGGGGCATTCAATGAGCAGTTCTTC

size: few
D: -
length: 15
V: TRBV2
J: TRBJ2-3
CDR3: CASARPKGGTDTQYF
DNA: TGTGCCAGCGCCCGACCAAAGGGGGGCACAGATACGCAGTATTTT

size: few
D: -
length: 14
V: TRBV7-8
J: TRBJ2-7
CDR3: CASSTQGFSYEQYF
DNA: TGTGCCAGCAGCACTCAAGGTTTCTCCTACGAGCAGTACTTC

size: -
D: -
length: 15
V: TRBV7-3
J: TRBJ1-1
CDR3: CASSLGDRRNTEAFF
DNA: TGTGCCAGCAGCTTAGGAGACAGGAGGAACACTGAAGCTTTCTTT

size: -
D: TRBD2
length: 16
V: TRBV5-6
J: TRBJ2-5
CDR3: CASSLGRDSLQETQYF
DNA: TGTGCCAGCAGCCTAGGGAGGGATTCACTTCAAGAGACCCAGTACTTC

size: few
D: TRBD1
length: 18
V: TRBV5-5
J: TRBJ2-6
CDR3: CASSPVTGGVSGANVLTF
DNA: TGTGCCAGCAGCCCCGTGACAGGGGGCGTTTCTGGGGCCAACGTCCTGACTTTC

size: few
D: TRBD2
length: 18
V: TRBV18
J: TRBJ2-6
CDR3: CASSPLPSGSAGANVLTF
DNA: TGTGCCAGCTCACCACTTCCTAGCGGGAGTGCTGGGGCCAACGTCCTGACTTTC

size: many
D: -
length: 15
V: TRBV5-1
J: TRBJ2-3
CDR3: CASSLDGRTTDTQYF
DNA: TGCGCCAGCAGCTTGGACGGACGAACCACAGATACGCAGTATTTT

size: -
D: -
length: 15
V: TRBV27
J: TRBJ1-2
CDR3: CASRPLPGFPYGYTF
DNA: TGTGCCAGCAGACCTTTACCTGGCTTCCCCTATGGCTACACCTTC

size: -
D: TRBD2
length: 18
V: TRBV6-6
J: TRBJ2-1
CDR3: CASSRRISGATSYNEQFF
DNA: TGTGCCAGCAGTAGACGGATAAGCGGGGCTACTTCCTACAATGAGCAGTTCTTC

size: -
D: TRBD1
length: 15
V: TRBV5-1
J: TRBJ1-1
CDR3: CASSYSGTGNTEAFF
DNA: TGCGCCAGCAGCTACTCCGGGACAGGGAACACTGAAGCTTTCTTT